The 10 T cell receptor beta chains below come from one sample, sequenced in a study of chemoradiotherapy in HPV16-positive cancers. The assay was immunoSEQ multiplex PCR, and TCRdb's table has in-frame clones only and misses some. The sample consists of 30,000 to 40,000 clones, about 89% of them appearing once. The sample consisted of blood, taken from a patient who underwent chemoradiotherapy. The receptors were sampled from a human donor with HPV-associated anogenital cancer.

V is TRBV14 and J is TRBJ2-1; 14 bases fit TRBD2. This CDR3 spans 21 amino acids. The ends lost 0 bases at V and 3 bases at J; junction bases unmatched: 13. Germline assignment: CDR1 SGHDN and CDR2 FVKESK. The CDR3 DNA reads TGTGCCAGCAGCCAAGACCCCGGGACTAGCGGGAGACTAGAAAACTACAATGAGCAGTTCTTC. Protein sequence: CASSQDPGTSGRLENYNEQFF.

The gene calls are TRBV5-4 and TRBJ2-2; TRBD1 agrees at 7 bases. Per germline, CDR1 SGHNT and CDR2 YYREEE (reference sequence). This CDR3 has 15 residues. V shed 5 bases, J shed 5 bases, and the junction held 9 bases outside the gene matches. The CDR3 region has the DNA TGTGCCAGCAGGCAAGGGGGCGCGGGTACCGGGGAGCTGTTTTTT. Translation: CASRQGGAGTGELFF.

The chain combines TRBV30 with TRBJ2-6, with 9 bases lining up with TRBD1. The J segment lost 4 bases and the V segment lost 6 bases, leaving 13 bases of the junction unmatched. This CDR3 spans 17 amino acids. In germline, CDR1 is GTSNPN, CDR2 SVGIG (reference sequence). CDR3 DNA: TGTGCCTGCCGCCGGGACAGGGCCCGTCGGGGGGCCAACGTCCTGACTTTC. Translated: CACRRDRARRGANVLTF.

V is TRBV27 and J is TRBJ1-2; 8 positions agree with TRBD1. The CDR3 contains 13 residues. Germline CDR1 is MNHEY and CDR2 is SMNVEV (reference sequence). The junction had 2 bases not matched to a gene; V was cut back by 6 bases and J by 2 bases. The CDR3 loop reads CASSRGRNYGYTF. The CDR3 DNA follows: TGTGCCAGCAGCAGGGGGCGCAACTATGGCTACACCTTC.

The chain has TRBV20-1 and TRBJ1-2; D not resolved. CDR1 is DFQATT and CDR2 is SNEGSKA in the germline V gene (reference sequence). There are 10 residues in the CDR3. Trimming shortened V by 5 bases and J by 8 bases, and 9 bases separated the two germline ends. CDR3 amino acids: CSASAAGYTF. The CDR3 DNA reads TGCAGTGCTTCCGCCGCGGGCTACACCTTC.

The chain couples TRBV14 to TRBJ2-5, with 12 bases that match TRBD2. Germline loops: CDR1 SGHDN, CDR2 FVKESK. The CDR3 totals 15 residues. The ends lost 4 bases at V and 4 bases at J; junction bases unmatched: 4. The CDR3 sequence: CASSRRLAGAETQYF. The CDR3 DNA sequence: TGTGCCAGCAGCCGACGACTAGCGGGAGCAGAGACCCAGTACTTC.

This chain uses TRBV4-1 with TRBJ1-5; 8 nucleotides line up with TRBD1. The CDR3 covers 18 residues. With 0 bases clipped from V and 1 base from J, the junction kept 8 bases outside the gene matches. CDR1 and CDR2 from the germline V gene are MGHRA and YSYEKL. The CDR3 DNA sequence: TGCGCCAGCAGCCAAGAGATTTGGGACAGGAAGAGCAATCAGCCCCAGCATTTT. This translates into CASSQEIWDRKSNQPQHF.

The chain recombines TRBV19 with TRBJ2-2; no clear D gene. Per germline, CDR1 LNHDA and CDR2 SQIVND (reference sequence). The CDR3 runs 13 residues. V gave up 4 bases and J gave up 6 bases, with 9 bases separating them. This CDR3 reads CASSRVRSGELFF. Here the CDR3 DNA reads TGTGCCAGTAGTAGAGTCAGGTCCGGGGAGCTGTTTTTT.

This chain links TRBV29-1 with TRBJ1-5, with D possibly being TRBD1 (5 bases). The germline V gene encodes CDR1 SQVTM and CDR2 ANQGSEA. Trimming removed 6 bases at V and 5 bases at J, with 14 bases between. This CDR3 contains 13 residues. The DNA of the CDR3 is TGCAGCGTCGGAGGGACTCCCGATCAGCCCCAGCATTTT. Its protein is CSVGGTPDQPQHF.

For the CDR3, the DNA is TGTGCCAGCAGCGTAGATCGTAGAGCCGGGGAGCTGTTTTTT. Translating gives CASSVDRRAGELFF. The chain uses TRBV9 and TRBJ2-2; D is unresolved. The CDR3 consists of 14 residues. CDR1 and CDR2 from the germline V gene are SGDLS and YYNGEE. Between the trimmed V and J ends, which lost 0 bases and 6 bases, there was a span of 9 bases.